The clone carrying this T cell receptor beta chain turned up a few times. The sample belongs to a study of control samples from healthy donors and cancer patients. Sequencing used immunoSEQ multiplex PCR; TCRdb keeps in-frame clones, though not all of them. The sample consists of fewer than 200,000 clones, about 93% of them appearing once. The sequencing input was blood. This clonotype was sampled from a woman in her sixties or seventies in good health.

CDR3 residues: CASSLARGASRYEQYF. The CDR3 nucleotides read TGTGCCAGCAGCTTAGCGCGGGGGGCCTCTAGGTACGAGCAGTACTTC. The chain has TRBV7-2 and TRBJ2-7; 8 bases are a match to TRBD2. V was clipped by 0 bases and J by 4 bases; unmatched bases: 8. The CDR3 totals 16 residues. CDR1 is SGHTA, CDR2 FQGNSA, per germline.